A single sample is the source of the 18 T cell receptor beta chains below, sequenced in a study of OX40 agonist ivuxolimab in advanced cancers. TCRdb's copy holds only in-frame clones and misses some; the assay was immunoSEQ multiplex PCR. Found here are approximately 70,000 clones, approximately 90% of them singletons; the top ten hold 1% to 1.2%. The sample was CD4+ or CD8+ T cells sorted from blood, taken in a trial of the OX40 agonist ivuxolimab. Receptors originate from an adult with an advanced solid tumor such as melanoma, head and neck, liver or kidney cancer.

This clone was detected a few times. This chain connects TRBV10-2 to TRBJ2-5; D not resolved. The CDR3 spans 12 residues. The ends were cut back, 4 bases at V and 4 bases at J, with 7 bases in the middle. Per the germline V gene, CDR1 is WSHSY and CDR2 is SAAADI. The DNA of the CDR3 is TGCGCCAGCAGTGTTGGGGTAGAGACCCAGTACTTC. Its protein is CASSVGVETQYF.

V is TRBV4-1 and J is TRBJ1-4; D unresolved. The CDR3 is 15 amino acids. Germline CDR1 and CDR2: MGHRA and YSYEKL. The V end lost 4 bases, the J end lost 6 bases, and 15 bases lay between the germline ends. The chain's CDR3 is CASSPDRWRDEKLFF. The CDR3 DNA sequence: TGCGCCAGCAGCCCTGACCGTTGGAGGGATGAAAAACTGTTTTTT.

The CDR3 loop is CASSVGTTWGNTIYF. The CDR3 nucleotides are TGTGCCAGCAGCGTAGGAACGACGTGGGGAAACACCATATATTTT. The chain employs TRBV9 and TRBJ1-3; no clear D. CDR1 SGDLS and CDR2 YYNGEE come from the germline V gene. CDR3 length: 15 amino acids. V dropped 0 bases and J dropped 4 bases, with 11 bases sitting between them.

CDR3 sequence (DNA): TGTGCCAGCAGCTCAGGACAGGCAGATACGCAGTATTTT. It specifies CASSSGQADTQYF. The chain recombines TRBV5-6 with TRBJ2-3; 7 nucleotides agree with TRBD1. V lost 3 bases and J lost 4; bases outside the gene matches: 2. Germline V lookup: CDR1 SGHDT, CDR2 YYEEEE. The length of the CDR3 is 13 residues.

The chain is built from TRBV5-1 and TRBJ2-5; D gene unclear. Germline CDR1 is SGHRS and CDR2 is YFSETQ. The CDR3 sequence is 14 residues long. V shed 4 bases and J shed 1 base, with 11 bases lying between them. DNA of the CDR3: TGCGCCAGCAGCCCCGGACGGGTCCAAGAGACCCAGTACTTC. It yields the protein CASSPGRVQETQYF.

V is TRBV9 and J is TRBJ1-1, with 7 bases that match TRBD1. Per the germline V gene, CDR1 is SGDLS and CDR2 is YYNGEE. The CDR3 covers 19 residues. Losses at the gene ends were 0 bases for V and 5 bases for J; bases not matched to a gene: 19. CDR3 in amino acids: CASSVGELETGIYVTEAFF. In nucleotides, the CDR3 is TGTGCCAGCAGCGTAGGAGAGTTGGAGACAGGGATTTATGTGACTGAAGCTTTCTTT.

This rearrangement joins TRBV9 to TRBJ2-5, with D possibly being TRBD2 (7 bases). V was cut by 0 bases and J by 2 bases, with 11 bases left in between. The CDR3 runs 15 residues. The V gene's germline CDR1 is SGDLS and CDR2 YYNGEE. CDR3 nucleotide sequence: TGTGCCAGCAGCGTAGCGGGGGGCAGTCAAGAGACCCAGTACTTC. It translates to CASSVAGGSQETQYF.

The chain employs TRBV9 and TRBJ1-4; 7 nucleotides align to TRBD1. V was clipped by 5 bases and J by 4 bases; unmatched bases: 5. Germline V gene data show CDR1 as SGDLS and CDR2 as YYNGEE. There are 14 residues in the CDR3. For the CDR3, the DNA is TGTGCCAGCAGGGTACAGGGGAGTAATGAAAAACTGTTTTTT. It translates to CASRVQGSNEKLFF.

The chain couples TRBV19 to TRBJ1-5; D call uncertain. Looked up from germline, CDR1 is LNHDA and CDR2 is SQIVND (reference sequence). Trimming took off 7 bases at V and 6 bases at J, with 10 bases between the two ends. CDR3 size: 12 residues. The CDR3: CASNDFPQPQHF. CDR3 nucleotide sequence: TGTGCCAGTAATGACTTCCCTCAGCCCCAGCATTTT. Drawing the rest from reference TRBV19 and TRBJ1-5, the complete variable domain is DGGITQSPKYLFRKEGQNVTLSCEQNLNHDAMYWYRQDPGQGLRLIYYSQIVNDFQKGDIAEGYSVSREKKESFPLTVTSAQKNPTAFYLCASNDFPQPQHFGDGTRLSIL.

This clone was recorded only once. This chain links TRBV27 with TRBJ1-2; tentatively, D is TRBD1 (6 bases). This CDR3 is 16 amino acids long. Germline V gives CDR1 MNHEY, CDR2 SMNVEV (reference sequence). Trimming cost V 0 bases and J 4 bases, with 15 bases left between them. Written as DNA, the CDR3 is TGTGCCAGCAGTTTATCATCCGGGCGGGGGCTCTATGGCTACACCTTC. Amino acid sequence: CASSLSSGRGLYGYTF.

J is TRBJ2-1 and V is TRBV5-1; D may be TRBD2 (6 bases). The CDR3 loop spans 15 amino acids. Trimming removed 4 bases from V and 6 bases from J, with 17 bases in between. Germline loops: CDR1 SGHRS, CDR2 YFSETQ. CDR3 in DNA: TGCGCCAGCAGCCCGTCAGTGATTAGCGGCAATGAGCAGTTCTTC. Translated: CASSPSVISGNEQFF. The whole variable domain, filled in from reference TRBV5-1 and TRBJ2-1, reads KAGVTQTPRYLIKTRGQQVTLSCSPISGHRSVSWYQQTPGQGLQFLFEYFSETQRNKGNFPGRFSGRQFSNSRSEMNVSTLELGDSALYLCASSPSVISGNEQFFGPGTRLTVL.

This clone was recorded only once. The gene calls are TRBV10-3 and TRBJ2-3, with a possible D match to TRBD1 (5 bases). Per germline, CDR1 ENHRY and CDR2 SYGVKD. V was pared by 4 bases and J by 0 bases, with 11 bases between. The CDR3 sequence is 15 residues long. The CDR3 loop is CAISGRGPSTDTQYF. The CDR3 nucleotides read TGTGCCATCAGTGGTAGGGGTCCTAGCACAGATACGCAGTATTTT.

V is TRBV11-2 and J is TRBJ2-7; tentative D call: TRBD1 (7 bases). Germline values: CDR1 SGHAT, CDR2 FQNNGV. CDR3 length: 15 residues. V was shortened by 1 base and J by 4 bases, with 14 bases between the two germline ends. The CDR3, as DNA: TGTGCCAGCAGCTTAGGGCAGGGGGGCCTTTACGAGCAGTACTTC. It encodes CASSLGQGGLYEQYF.

V usage is TRBV2 and J usage is TRBJ2-7; 9 positions match TRBD1. Germline CDR1 is SNHLY and CDR2 is FYNNEI. There are 15 residues in the CDR3. J gave up 7 bases and V 1 base, and 8 bases lay outside the gene matches. CDR3 coding DNA: TGTGCCAGCAGTGAAGGGCCGGGACAGGGACGAGAGCAGTACTTC. Translation gives CASSEGPGQGREQYF.

The gene calls are TRBV6-5 and TRBJ2-2; D remains unclear. The ends were cut back, 0 bases at V and 9 bases at J, with 8 bases in the middle. The CDR3 has 13 residues. Per the germline V gene, CDR1 is MNHEY and CDR2 is SVGAGI. CDR3 protein: CASSYSGNWELFF. The DNA of the CDR3 is TGTGCCAGCAGTTACTCGGGTAATTGGGAGCTGTTTTTT.

The chain joins TRBV29-1 to TRBJ2-1, with 9 bases lining up with TRBD2. The CDR3 has 14 residues. With 5 bases clipped from V and 8 bases from J, the junction kept 10 bases outside the gene matches. Germline CDR1 SQVTM, CDR2 ANQGSEA. CDR3: CSVNPGLAFHEQFF. For the CDR3, the DNA is TGCAGCGTTAATCCGGGACTAGCTTTCCATGAGCAGTTCTTC.

The chain recombines TRBV6-5 with TRBJ1-2, with a tentative D call TRBD1 (6 bases). Per the germline V gene, CDR1 is MNHEY and CDR2 is SVGAGI. CDR3 length: 14 residues. V lost 7 bases to trimming and J lost 4 bases, with 16 bases between them. The CDR3 spells CASTPVIGGYGYTF. Here the CDR3 DNA reads TGTGCCAGCACCCCAGTTATAGGGGGCTATGGCTACACCTTC.

The chain uses TRBV6-1 and TRBJ2-7, with D perhaps TRBD2 (7 bases). Trimming pared 8 bases from V and 2 bases from J, leaving 13 bases between. This CDR3 has 13 amino acids. Germline V gives CDR1 MNHNS, CDR2 SASEGT. CDR3 sequence reads: CASSGGRTYEQYF. The CDR3 DNA reads as TGTGCCAGCTCCGGGGGGCGGACCTACGAGCAGTACTTC.